The 25 T cell receptor beta chains in this list originate from one sample, sequenced in a study of T cells after yellow fever vaccination. One entry per CDR3 protein, called by TCRdb with MiXCR from the 5' RACE reads. The sample lists around 340,000 distinct CDR3 sequences, around 13% occurring once. The sample consisted of CD4+ T cells sorted from PBMCs, taken 15 days after the yellow fever booster vaccination. Receptors were obtained from a man between 18 and 35 years old who received the YFV17D yellow fever vaccine.

The rearrangement links TRBV6-1 to TRBJ1-2; 7 nucleotides align to TRBD1. The CDR3 length is 14 residues. Per the germline V gene, CDR1 is MNHNS and CDR2 is SASEGT. The V segment lost 4 bases and the J segment 3 bases; nucleotides outside the gene matches: 5. The CDR3 bases are TGTGCCAGCAGTGTAGGACAGGCTTACTATGGCTACACCTTC. Encoded protein: CASSVGQAYYGYTF.

This clonotype was seen many times. The chain joins TRBV5-5 to TRBJ1-2; 8 bases are shared with TRBD1. J gave up 8 bases and V 1 base, and 1 base lay outside the gene matches. The V gene's germline CDR1 is SGHKS and CDR2 YYEKEE (reference sequence). CDR3 length: 12 residues. The CDR3 reads CASSLSGGGYTF. Written as DNA, the CDR3 is TGTGCCAGCAGCTTGTCAGGGGGCGGCTACACCTTC.

This clonotype came up a few times. This chain connects TRBV12-3 or TRBV12-4 to TRBJ2-2, with TRBD2 as a possible D gene (6 bases). The CDR3 sequence is 13 residues long. The V and J ends lost 7 bases and 6 bases respectively, with 12 bases between them. CDR3 residues: CASIKRDSGELFF. As DNA, the CDR3 is TGTGCCAGCATCAAAAGGGACTCCGGGGAGCTGTTTTTT.

This clonotype turned up a few times. The V call is TRBV20-1, the J call TRBJ1-1; D is possibly TRBD1 (6 bases). CDR3 length equals 12 residues. V lost 0 bases and J 4 bases, leaving 6 bases between the germline ends. Germline CDR1 reads DFQATT; CDR2 reads SNEGSKA (reference sequence). The CDR3 DNA is TGCAGTGCTAGAGAGGGGGCCACTGAAGCTTTCTTT. Translating it yields CSAREGATEAFF.

The chain has TRBV7-6 and TRBJ2-5, with TRBD2 matching over 9 bases. CDR1 and CDR2 (germline): SGHVS, FNYEAQ. The CDR3 sequence is 17 residues long. V was pared by 6 bases and J by 1 base, with 12 bases of the junction left unmatched. The CDR3 region is CASSPGNLAGPQETQYF. CDR3 coding DNA: TGTGCCAGCAGTCCTGGGAATCTAGCGGGGCCCCAAGAGACCCAGTACTTC.

The chain combines TRBV20-1 with TRBJ2-2; D ambiguous. The germline V and J ends were trimmed by 0 bases and 0 bases, with 8 bases remaining between them. The CDR3 has 15 residues. Germline V CDR1 and CDR2: DFQATT, SNEGSKA (reference sequence). The CDR3 is CSARDLHANTGELFF. CDR3 nucleotide sequence: TGCAGTGCTAGAGATCTACATGCGAACACCGGGGAGCTGTTTTTT.

CDR3 sequence reads: CASSPVSASYGYTF. In nucleotides, the CDR3 is TGTGCCAGCAGCCCGGTTTCCGCGTCCTATGGCTACACCTTC. The V gene is TRBV3-1, the J gene TRBJ1-2; D uncertain. The CDR3 extends over 14 amino acids. The V end lost 4 bases, the J end lost 4 bases, and 13 bases lay between the germline ends. CDR1 and CDR2 from the germline V gene are LGHDT and YNNKEL (reference sequence).

This clonotype came up a few times. The chain joins TRBV3-1 to TRBJ1-6; TRBD1 matches 9 bases. There are 15 residues in the CDR3. CDR1 and CDR2 (germline): LGHDT, YNNKEL (reference sequence). V lost 3 bases and J lost 6; bases outside the gene matches: 3. The CDR3 reads CASSHGDRVNSPLHF. DNA for the CDR3: TGTGCCAGCAGCCATGGGGACAGGGTTAATTCACCCCTCCACTTT.

This clonotype showed up just a few times. This sequence joins TRBV29-1 and TRBJ1-2; a possible D gene is TRBD1 (6 bases). CDR1 and CDR2 from the germline V gene are SQVTM and ANQGSEA. The CDR3 extends over 13 amino acids. The V and J ends lost 7 bases and 8 bases respectively, with 20 bases between them. In nucleotides, the CDR3 is TGCAGCGCTCTAGGGGGTCTCCGGGAGGGCTACACCTTC. Residues: CSALGGLREGYTF.

The table lists this clonotype with a few counts. This sequence joins TRBV3-1 and TRBJ2-3; D uncertain. Germline-derived CDR1 and CDR2 are LGHDT and YNNKEL (reference sequence). V lost 4 bases to trimming and J lost 4 bases, with 12 bases between them. This CDR3 is built from 14 residues. The CDR3 loop is CASSPRVDADTQYF. In nucleotides, the CDR3 is TGTGCCAGCAGCCCTAGGGTTGACGCAGATACGCAGTATTTT.

The chain has TRBV6-5 and TRBJ2-3; D not certain. The CDR3 length is 13 residues. The ends were cut back, 10 bases at V and 2 bases at J, with 13 bases in the middle. The germline gives CDR1 MNHEY, CDR2 SVGAGI. The DNA of the CDR3 is TGTGCCATAAGGAGTTGGGACACAGATACGCAGTATTTT. Protein: CAIRSWDTDTQYF.

The chain recombines TRBV20-1 with TRBJ2-7, with no clear D. V was cut by 3 bases and J by 5 bases, with 17 bases left in between. The CDR3 runs 14 residues. Germline CDR1 and CDR2: DFQATT and SNEGSKA (reference sequence). The CDR3 loop reads CSARDQDARNEQYF. In nucleotides, the CDR3 is TGCAGTGCTAGGGATCAGGACGCAAGAAACGAGCAGTACTTC.

The chain combines TRBV11-3 with TRBJ2-2, with D tentatively TRBD1 (6 bases). The CDR3 loop spans 17 amino acids. Deletions cut 4 bases from V and 3 bases from J, with 18 bases between. Germline values: CDR1 SGHNT, CDR2 YENEEA. CDR3 nucleotides: TGTGCCAGCAGCTCGCCCCTTTCCACAGGGTACACCGGGGAGCTGTTTTTT. Its protein product is CASSSPLSTGYTGELFF.

V gene TRBV29-1 combines with J gene TRBJ2-1; 12 bases map to TRBD1. CDR1 is SQVTM, CDR2 ANQGSEA, per germline. With V trimmed by 2 bases and J by 8 bases, 4 bases remained unmatched. This CDR3 comprises 14 residues. CDR3 in DNA: TGCAGCGTTGAAACGGGACAGGGGGCTGATGAGCAGTTCTTC. This encodes CSVETGQGADEQFF.

The J gene is TRBJ2-2, the V gene TRBV19; 7 bases agree with TRBD1. CDR3 length: 17 residues. The germline V gene has CDR1 LNHDA and CDR2 SQIVND (reference sequence). V lost 4 bases, J lost 0 bases, and 8 bases stayed unmatched. The CDR3: CASSKGALMANTGELFF. In DNA, the CDR3 is TGTGCCAGTAGTAAGGGGGCGCTCATGGCGAACACCGGGGAGCTGTTTTTT.

The chain carries TRBV9 and TRBJ2-1; 10 bases align to TRBD2. V was pared by 0 bases and J by 10 bases, with 4 bases of the junction left unmatched. This CDR3 comprises 14 residues. Germline CDR1 is SGDLS and CDR2 is YYNGEE. The CDR3 region is CASSVEVAGGEQFF. CDR3 sequence (DNA): TGTGCCAGCAGCGTAGAGGTAGCGGGGGGCGAGCAGTTCTTC.

This clonotype has a handful of counts. The chain has TRBV5-1 and TRBJ2-2; D unclear. Germline assignment: CDR1 SGHRS and CDR2 YFSETQ. The CDR3 length is 14 residues. V was shortened by 5 bases and J by 0 bases, with 8 bases between the two germline ends. The CDR3 DNA follows: TGCGCCAGCAGAATGGCCTCGAACACCGGGGAGCTGTTTTTT. Amino acids: CASRMASNTGELFF.

This clonotype was recorded many times. The chain is built from TRBV7-2 and TRBJ2-1; D call uncertain. The germline CDR1 and CDR2 sequences are SGHTA and FQGNSA. The CDR3 is 14 residues long. Trimming left V 5 bases short and J 1 base short, with 9 bases between. The CDR3 loop is CASSGVGSYNEQFF. The CDR3 bases are TGTGCCAGCAGCGGGGTGGGGTCCTACAATGAGCAGTTCTTC. Variable domain in full (rest from reference TRBV7-2 and TRBJ2-1): GAGVSQSPSNKVTEKGKDVELRCDPISGHTALYWYRQSLGQGLEFLIYFQGNSAPDKSGLPSDRFSAERTGGSVSTLTIQRTQQEDSAVYLCASSGVGSYNEQFFGPGTRLTVL.

This rearrangement joins TRBV7-2 to TRBJ2-1; 12 bases are a match to TRBD2. Germline CDR1 SGHTA, CDR2 FQGNSA. J was trimmed by 6 bases and V by 4 bases; bases with no gene match: 4. The CDR3 loop spans 15 amino acids. The DNA of the CDR3 is TGTGCCAGCAGCTGGGCTAGCGGGGGGGTCAATGAGCAGTTCTTC. Its protein product is CASSWASGGVNEQFF.

Many counts were recorded for this clonotype. This chain connects TRBV18 to TRBJ1-5, with 7 bases lining up with TRBD1. The junction had 0 bases not matched to a gene; V was cut back by 1 base and J by 3 bases. The germline gives CDR1 KGHSH, CDR2 LQKENI. The CDR3 loop spans 14 amino acids. The DNA of the CDR3 is TGTGCCAGCTCACCACAGGGGGCCAATCAGCCCCAGCATTTT. Its translation is CASSPQGANQPQHF.

The sample holds a few counts of this clonotype. The chain combines TRBV18 with TRBJ2-3; D possibly corresponds to TRBD2 (5 bases). The CDR3 is 15 residues long. From germline, CDR1 is KGHSH and CDR2 LQKENI. Trimming removed 3 bases at V and 0 bases at J, with 10 bases between. The CDR3 nucleotides are TGTGCCAGCTCACCGGTGGGAGCTAGCACAGATACGCAGTATTTT. This codes for CASSPVGASTDTQYF. The full variable domain, its missing parts supplied by reference TRBV18 and TRBJ2-3, is NAGVMQNPRHLVRRRGQEARLRCSPMKGHSHVYWYRQLPEEGLKFMVYLQKENIIDESGMPKERFSAEFPKEGPSILRIQQVVRGDSAAYFCASSPVGASTDTQYFGPGTRLTVL.

The CDR3 reads CASSPGTGKAFF. CDR3 coding DNA: TGTGCCAGCAGTCCAGGGACAGGGAAAGCTTTCTTT. The V gene is TRBV6-5, the J gene TRBJ1-1, with 9 nucleotides matching TRBD1. In germline, CDR1 is MNHEY, CDR2 SVGAGI. The CDR3 length is 12 residues. After removal of 5 bases from V and 9 bases from J, the junction contained 4 bases not matched to a gene.

Ten or more counts support this clonotype. The chain carries TRBV20-1 and TRBJ2-1, with a possible D match to TRBD2 (5 bases). In germline, CDR1 is DFQATT, CDR2 SNEGSKA (reference sequence). The CDR3 contains 14 residues. Trimming took off 7 bases at V and 2 bases at J, with 15 bases between the two ends. CDR3 DNA: TGCAGTGGGACTGGCGGGCTCCCCTACAATGAGCAGTTCTTC. This translates into CSGTGGLPYNEQFF.

The chain is built from TRBV6-1 and TRBJ2-7; 7 bases align to TRBD2. V lost 5 bases, J lost 3 bases, and 4 bases stayed unmatched. The CDR3 is 13 amino acids. The germline gives CDR1 MNHNS, CDR2 SASEGT. Here the CDR3 DNA reads TGTGCCAGCAGTTGGGAGCGGGACTACGAGCAGTACGTC. Its translation: CASSWERDYEQYV.

The rearrangement links TRBV5-1 to TRBJ1-5; possibly TRBD1 for D (5 bases). This CDR3 region has 14 residues. With 0 bases removed from V and 6 bases from J, the gap between germline ends came to 10 bases. Germline-derived CDR1 and CDR2 are SGHRS and YFSETQ. CDR3 sequence (DNA): TGCGCCAGCAGCTTGGACCAGGGAAGTCAGCCCCAGCATTTT. As protein: CASSLDQGSQPQHF. The entire variable domain, with the rest obtained from reference TRBV5-1 and TRBJ1-5, is as follows: KAGVTQTPRYLIKTRGQQVTLSCSPISGHRSVSWYQQTPGQGLQFLFEYFSETQRNKGNFPGRFSGRQFSNSRSEMNVSTLELGDSALYLCASSLDQGSQPQHFGDGTRLSIL.